The TCR beta chain described here comes from a study of tumor-infiltrating lymphocytes in localized non-small cell lung cancer. Sequencing used immunoSEQ multiplex PCR; TCRdb keeps in-frame clones, though not all of them. The sample shows about 15,000 clones, roughly 70% of them seen only once. This CDR3 spans 14 amino acids. Germline lookup yields CDR1 SGHRS and CDR2 YFSETQ. In this sample, this clone turned up a few times. One end of the junction fails to match germline, which may point to a read error. The source of this sequence is a human donor with non-small cell lung cancer. The chain has TRBV5-1 and TRBJ1-4; no clear D gene. Sequencing was done on a sample of uninvolved lung tissue not adjacent to the tumor. Here the CDR3 reads CASRLAVTNEKLFF. CDR3 in DNA: TGCGCCAGCAGGTTGGCTGTAACTAATGAAAAACTGTTTTTT.